This T cell receptor (beta chain) was sequenced during a study of spatial heterogeneity in lung cancer. Indicated time point: sample taken at primary tumor resection. Extraction of whole RNA from tumor, nontumor lung or frozen PBMC preceded unsorted sequencing. One entry per CDR3 protein results from TCRdb running MiXCR on the 5' RACE reads. The profile shows about 78,000 distinct CDR3 sequences, 7.5% to 9.5% of them singletons. Between the trimmed V and J ends, which lost 4 bases and 2 bases, there was a span of 11 bases. Germline V gene sequence: CDR1 SQVTM, CDR2 ANQGSEA. The CDR3 totals 13 residues.

This sequence joins TRBV29-1 and TRBJ2-5; TRBD1 or TRBD2 may be the D gene (5 bases each). Material: PBMCs, obtained at surgery. This sequence originates from a male donor with early-stage non-small cell lung cancer. CDR3 bases: TGCAGCGTTGTCGGGGCGGCACAAGAGACCCAGTACTTC. Amino acids: CSVVGAAQETQYF.